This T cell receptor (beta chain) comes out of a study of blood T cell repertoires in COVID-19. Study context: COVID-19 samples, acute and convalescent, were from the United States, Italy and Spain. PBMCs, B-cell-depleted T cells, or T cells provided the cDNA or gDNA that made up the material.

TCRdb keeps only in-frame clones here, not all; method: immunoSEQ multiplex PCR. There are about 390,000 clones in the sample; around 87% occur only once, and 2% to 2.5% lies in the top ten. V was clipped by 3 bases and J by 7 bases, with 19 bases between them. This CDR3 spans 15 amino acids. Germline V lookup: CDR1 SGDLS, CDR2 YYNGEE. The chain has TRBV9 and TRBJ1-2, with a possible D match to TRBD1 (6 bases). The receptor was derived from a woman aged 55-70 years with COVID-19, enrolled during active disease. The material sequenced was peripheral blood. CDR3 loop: CASSASAGAHVGYTF. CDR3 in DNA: TGTGCCAGCAGCGCCTCGGCGGGGGCGCATGTTGGCTACACCTTC.